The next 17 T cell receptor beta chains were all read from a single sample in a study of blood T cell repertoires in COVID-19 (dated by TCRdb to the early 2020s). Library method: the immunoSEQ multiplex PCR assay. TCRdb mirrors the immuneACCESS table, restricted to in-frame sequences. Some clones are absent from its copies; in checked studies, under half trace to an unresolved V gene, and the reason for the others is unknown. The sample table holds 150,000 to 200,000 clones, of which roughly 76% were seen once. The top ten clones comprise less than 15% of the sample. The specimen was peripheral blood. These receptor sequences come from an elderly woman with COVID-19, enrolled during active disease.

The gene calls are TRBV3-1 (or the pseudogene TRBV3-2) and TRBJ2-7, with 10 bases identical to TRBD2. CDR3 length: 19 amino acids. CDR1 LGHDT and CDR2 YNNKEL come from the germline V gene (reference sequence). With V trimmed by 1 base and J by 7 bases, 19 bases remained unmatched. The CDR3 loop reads CASSQGSGTSAYRSREQYF. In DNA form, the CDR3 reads TGTGCCAGCAGCCAAGGGTCCGGGACTAGCGCCTACCGTTCGAGGGAGCAGTACTTC.

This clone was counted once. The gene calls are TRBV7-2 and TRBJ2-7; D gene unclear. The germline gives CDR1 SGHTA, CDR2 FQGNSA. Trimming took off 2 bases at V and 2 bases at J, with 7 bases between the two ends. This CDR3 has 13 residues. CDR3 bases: TGTGCCAGCAGCTTATCTGGGCCCTACGAGCAGTACTTC. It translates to CASSLSGPYEQYF.

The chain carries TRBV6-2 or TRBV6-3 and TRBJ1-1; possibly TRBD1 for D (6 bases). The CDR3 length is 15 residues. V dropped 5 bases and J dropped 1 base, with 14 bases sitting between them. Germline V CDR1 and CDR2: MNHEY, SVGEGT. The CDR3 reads CASSPRRGRNTEAFF. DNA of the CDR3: TGTGCCAGCAGTCCCCGAAGGGGGAGGAACACTGAAGCTTTCTTT.

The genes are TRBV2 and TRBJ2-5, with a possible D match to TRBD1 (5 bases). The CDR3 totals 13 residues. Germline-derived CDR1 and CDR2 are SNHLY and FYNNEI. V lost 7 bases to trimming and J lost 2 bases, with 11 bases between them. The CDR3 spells CASTQTVQETQYF. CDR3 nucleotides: TGTGCCAGCACCCAGACAGTACAAGAGACCCAGTACTTC.

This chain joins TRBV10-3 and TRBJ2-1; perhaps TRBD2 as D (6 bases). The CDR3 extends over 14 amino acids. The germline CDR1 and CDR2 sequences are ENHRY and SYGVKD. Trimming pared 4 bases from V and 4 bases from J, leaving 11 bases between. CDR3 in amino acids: CAISGGTVYNEQFF. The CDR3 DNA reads TGTGCCATCAGTGGCGGGACGGTTTACAATGAGCAGTTCTTC.

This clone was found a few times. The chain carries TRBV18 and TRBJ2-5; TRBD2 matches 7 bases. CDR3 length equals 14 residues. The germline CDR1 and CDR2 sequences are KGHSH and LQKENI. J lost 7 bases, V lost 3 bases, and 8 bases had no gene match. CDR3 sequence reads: CASSPYAGEGTQYF. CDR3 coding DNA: TGTGCCAGCTCACCCTATGCGGGAGAGGGGACCCAGTACTTC.

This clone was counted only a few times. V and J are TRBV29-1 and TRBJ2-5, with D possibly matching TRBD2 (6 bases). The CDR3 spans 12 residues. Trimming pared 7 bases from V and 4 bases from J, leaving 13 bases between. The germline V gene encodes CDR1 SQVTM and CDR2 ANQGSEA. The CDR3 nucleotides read TGCAGCGGGTCGGGGGTTGCAGAGACCCAGTACTTC. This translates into CSGSGVAETQYF.

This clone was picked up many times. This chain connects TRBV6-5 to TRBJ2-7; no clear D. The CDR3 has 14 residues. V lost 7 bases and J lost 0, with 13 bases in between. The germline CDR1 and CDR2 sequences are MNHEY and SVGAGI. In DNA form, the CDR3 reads TGTGCCAGCAAACCCCGGGTGAGCTCCTACGAGCAGTACTTC. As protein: CASKPRVSSYEQYF.

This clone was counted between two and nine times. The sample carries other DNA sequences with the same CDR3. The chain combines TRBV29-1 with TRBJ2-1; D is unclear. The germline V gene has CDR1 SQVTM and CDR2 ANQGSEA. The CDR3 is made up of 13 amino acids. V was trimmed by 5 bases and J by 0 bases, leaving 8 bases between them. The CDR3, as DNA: TGCAGCGTTACCGGGTCCTCCTACAATGAGCAGTTCTTC. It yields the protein CSVTGSSYNEQFF.

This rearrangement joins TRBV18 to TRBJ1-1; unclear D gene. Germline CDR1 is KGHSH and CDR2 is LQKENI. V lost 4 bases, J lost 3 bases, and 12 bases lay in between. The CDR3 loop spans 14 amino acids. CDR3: CASSLSRGDTEAFF. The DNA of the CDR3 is TGTGCCAGCTCACTATCCCGAGGCGACACTGAAGCTTTCTTT. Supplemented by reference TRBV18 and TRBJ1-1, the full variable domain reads NAGVMQNPRHLVRRRGQEARLRCSPMKGHSHVYWYRQLPEEGLKFMVYLQKENIIDESGMPKERFSAEFPKEGPSILRIQQVVRGDSAAYFCASSLSRGDTEAFFGQGTRLTVV.

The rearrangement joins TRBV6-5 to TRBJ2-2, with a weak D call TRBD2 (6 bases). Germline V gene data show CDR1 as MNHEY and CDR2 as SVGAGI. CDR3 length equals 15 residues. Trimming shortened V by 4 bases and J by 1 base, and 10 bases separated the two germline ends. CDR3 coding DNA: TGTGCCAGCAGTTGGGGGGTTGGGAACACCGGGGAGCTGTTTTTT. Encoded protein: CASSWGVGNTGELFF.

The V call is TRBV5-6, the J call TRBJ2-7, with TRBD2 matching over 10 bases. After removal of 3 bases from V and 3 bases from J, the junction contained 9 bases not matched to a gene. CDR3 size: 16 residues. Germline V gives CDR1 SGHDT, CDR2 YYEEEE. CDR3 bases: TGTGCCAGCAGCTGGAGGGTTAGCGGGAGGCACTACGAGCAGTACTTC. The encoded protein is CASSWRVSGRHYEQYF.

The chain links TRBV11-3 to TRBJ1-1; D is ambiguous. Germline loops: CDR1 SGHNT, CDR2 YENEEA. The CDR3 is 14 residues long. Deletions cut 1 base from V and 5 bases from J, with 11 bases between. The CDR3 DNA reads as TGTGCCAGCAGCTTAGGGGAAACGGGGACTGAAGCTTTCTTT. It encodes CASSLGETGTEAFF.

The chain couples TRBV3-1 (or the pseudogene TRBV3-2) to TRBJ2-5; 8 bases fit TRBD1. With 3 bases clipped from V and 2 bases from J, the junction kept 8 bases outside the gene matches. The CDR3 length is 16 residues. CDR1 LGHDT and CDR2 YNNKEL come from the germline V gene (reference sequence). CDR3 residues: CASSQGQDPFQETQYF. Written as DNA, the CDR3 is TGTGCCAGCAGCCAGGGACAGGATCCGTTTCAAGAGACCCAGTACTTC.

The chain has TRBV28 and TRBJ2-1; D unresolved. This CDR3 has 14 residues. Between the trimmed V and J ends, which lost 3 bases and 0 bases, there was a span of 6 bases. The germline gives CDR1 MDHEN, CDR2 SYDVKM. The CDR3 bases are TGTGCCAGCAGTTTTAGAGGCTCCTACAATGAGCAGTTCTTC. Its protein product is CASSFRGSYNEQFF.

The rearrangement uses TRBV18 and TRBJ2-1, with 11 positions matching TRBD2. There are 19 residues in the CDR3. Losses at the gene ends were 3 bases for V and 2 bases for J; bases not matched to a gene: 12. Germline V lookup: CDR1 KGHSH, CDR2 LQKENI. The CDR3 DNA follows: TGTGCCAGCTCACCCGGACTAGCGGGTAGGGGCCGGACCTACAATGAGCAGTTCTTC. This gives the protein CASSPGLAGRGRTYNEQFF.

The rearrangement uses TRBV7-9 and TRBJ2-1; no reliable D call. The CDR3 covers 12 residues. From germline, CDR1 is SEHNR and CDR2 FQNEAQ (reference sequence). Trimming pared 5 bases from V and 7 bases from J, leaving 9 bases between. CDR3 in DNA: TGTGCCAGCAGCCAAAACGGGAATGAGCAGTTCTTC. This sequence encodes CASSQNGNEQFF.